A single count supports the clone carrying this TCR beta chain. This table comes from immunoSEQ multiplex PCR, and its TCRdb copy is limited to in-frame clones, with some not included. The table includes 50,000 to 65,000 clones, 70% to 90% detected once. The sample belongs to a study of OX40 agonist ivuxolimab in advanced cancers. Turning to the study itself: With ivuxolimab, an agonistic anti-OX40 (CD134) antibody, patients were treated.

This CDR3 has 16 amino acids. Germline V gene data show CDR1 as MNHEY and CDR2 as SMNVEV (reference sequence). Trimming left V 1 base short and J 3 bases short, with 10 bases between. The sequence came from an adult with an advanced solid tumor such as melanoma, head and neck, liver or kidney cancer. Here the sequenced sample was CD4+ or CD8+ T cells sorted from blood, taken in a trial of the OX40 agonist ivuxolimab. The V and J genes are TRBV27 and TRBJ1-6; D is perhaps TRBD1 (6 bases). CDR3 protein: CASSLFRGYYNSPLHF. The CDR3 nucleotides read TGTGCCAGCAGTTTATTCAGGGGATACTATAATTCACCCCTCCACTTT.